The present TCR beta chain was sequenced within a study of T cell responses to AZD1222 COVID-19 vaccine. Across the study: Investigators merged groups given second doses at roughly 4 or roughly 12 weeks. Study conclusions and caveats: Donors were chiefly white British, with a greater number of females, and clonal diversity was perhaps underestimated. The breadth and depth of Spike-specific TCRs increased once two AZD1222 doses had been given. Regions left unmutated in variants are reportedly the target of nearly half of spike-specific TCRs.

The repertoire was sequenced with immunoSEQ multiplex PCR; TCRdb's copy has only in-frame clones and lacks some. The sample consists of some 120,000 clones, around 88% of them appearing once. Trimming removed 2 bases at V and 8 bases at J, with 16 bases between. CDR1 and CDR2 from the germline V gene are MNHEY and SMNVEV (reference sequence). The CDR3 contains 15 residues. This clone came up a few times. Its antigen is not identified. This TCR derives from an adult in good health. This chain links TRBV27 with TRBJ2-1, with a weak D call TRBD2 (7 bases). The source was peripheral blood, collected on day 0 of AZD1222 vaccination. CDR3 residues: CASSLGGGALDEQFF. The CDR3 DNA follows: TGTGCCAGCAGTTTAGGGGGGGGCGCTTTGGATGAGCAGTTCTTC.